These 16 T cell receptor beta chains were sequenced from one sample in a study of regulatory T cells in long-lasting Graves disease. Time point denoted: newly diagnosed GD, antithyroid drugs for less than 3 months. RNA from PBMCs was the source of the TCR library. Arm-PCR of CDR3 regions with iRepertoire HTBI primers generated TCR beta libraries. TCRdb reanalysed the multiplex PCR reads using MiXCR and keeps one entry per CDR3 protein. There are some 410,000 distinct CDR3 sequences in the sample; around 15% occur only once, and around a tenth lies in the top ten. This sample was also put to use in a study of T cells in Graves' hyperthyroidism and ophthalmopathy.

The material sequenced was peripheral blood mononuclear cells (PBMCs), taken at new diagnosis, from a patient treated with antithyroid drugs. Receptors originate from a woman in her twenties or thirties with Graves disease.

The chain has TRBV11-2 and TRBJ2-5; D is ambiguous. V was clipped by 4 bases and J by 0 bases, with 6 bases between them. Germline V gives CDR1 SGHAT, CDR2 FQNNGV. The CDR3 has 13 amino acids. CDR3 protein: CASSSRNQETQYF. The DNA of the CDR3 is TGTGCCAGCAGCTCCAGGAACCAAGAGACCCAGTACTTC. The complete variable domain, with remaining parts taken from reference TRBV11-2 and TRBJ2-5, reads EAGVAQSPRYKIIEKRQSVAFWCNPISGHATLYWYQQILGQGPKLLIQFQNNGVVDDSQLPKDRFSAERLKGVDSTLKIQPAKLEDSAVYLCASSSRNQETQYFGPGTRLLVL.

The chain recombines TRBV3-1 with TRBJ2-2; D is unresolved. Trimming took off 0 bases at V and 6 bases at J, with 5 bases between the two ends. CDR3 length equals 13 residues. Germline CDR1 LGHDT, CDR2 YNNKEL (reference sequence). The CDR3 region is CASSQELSGELFF. CDR3 in DNA: TGTGCCAGCAGCCAAGAGTTGTCCGGGGAGCTGTTTTTT.

This clonotype showed up just a few times. The chain uses TRBV6-2 or TRBV6-3 and TRBJ1-2; D remains unclear. Trimming removed 5 bases from V and 2 bases from J, with 12 bases in between. In germline, CDR1 is MNHEY, CDR2 SVGEGT. The CDR3 loop spans 14 amino acids. CDR3 region: CASSESIWNYGYTF. The CDR3 coding sequence is TGTGCCAGCAGTGAAAGTATCTGGAACTATGGCTACACCTTC.

This chain joins TRBV18 and TRBJ1-5; TRBD1 matches 12 bases. V shed 4 bases, J shed 6 bases, and the junction held 10 bases outside the gene matches. This CDR3 spans 17 amino acids. Germline CDR1 is KGHSH and CDR2 is LQKENI. The CDR3 sequence is CASSLPGQGAFGQPQHF. CDR3 coding DNA: TGTGCCAGCTCACTTCCGGGACAGGGGGCGTTTGGTCAGCCCCAGCATTTT. Combining the CDR3 with reference TRBV18 and TRBJ1-5 gives the whole variable domain NAGVMQNPRHLVRRRGQEARLRCSPMKGHSHVYWYRQLPEEGLKFMVYLQKENIIDESGMPKERFSAEFPKEGPSILRIQQVVRGDSAAYFCASSLPGQGAFGQPQHFGDGTRLSIL.

This clonotype was recorded at least ten times. The gene calls are TRBV7-9 and TRBJ1-1; D gene unclear. The germline V gene has CDR1 SEHNR and CDR2 FQNEAQ (reference sequence). CDR3 length: 11 residues. Deletions cut 5 bases from V and 11 bases from J, with 12 bases between. CDR3 loop: CASSQSRGAFF. CDR3 coding DNA: TGTGCCAGCAGCCAAAGTCGGGGTGCTTTCTTT. The entire variable domain, with the rest obtained from reference TRBV7-9 and TRBJ1-1, is as follows: DTGVSQNPRHKITKRGQNVTFRCDPISEHNRLYWYRQTLGQGPEFLTYFQNEAQLEKSRLLSDRFSAERPKGSFSTLEIQRTEQGDSAMYLCASSQSRGAFFGQGTRLTVV.

At least ten counts were recorded for this clonotype. This rearrangement joins TRBV27 to TRBJ2-1, with no clear D. The V end was cut by 5 bases, the J end by 2 bases, with 13 bases between. This CDR3 is built from 15 residues. Germline V gene sequence: CDR1 MNHEY, CDR2 SMNVEV (reference sequence). The CDR3 DNA is TGTGCCAGCAGTCTAGAGCGTCCCACCTACAATGAGCAGTTCTTC. Translated: CASSLERPTYNEQFF.

This clonotype was counted many times. The chain employs TRBV7-9 and TRBJ2-4; 7 bases agree with TRBD2. The CDR3 sequence is 18 residues long. The germline V gene has CDR1 SEHNR and CDR2 FQNEAQ (reference sequence). Germline trimming cut 1 base from V and 1 base from J; bases unmatched to any gene: 10. This chain's CDR3 is CASSLDRRGSGAKNIQYF. The CDR3 DNA reads TGTGCCAGCAGCTTAGACCGGCGCGGGAGTGGGGCCAAAAACATTCAGTACTTC.

This clonotype came up once. The chain is built from TRBV19 and TRBJ2-1, with 9 bases aligning to TRBD2. Looked up from germline, CDR1 is LNHDA and CDR2 is SQIVND (reference sequence). The CDR3 contains 15 residues. Unmatched junction bases numbered 7, after V lost 5 bases and J lost 5 bases. CDR3 amino acids: CASSLLAGVDNEQFF. CDR3 in DNA: TGTGCCAGTAGTCTATTAGCGGGAGTTGACAATGAGCAGTTCTTC.

Only a few counts were recorded for this clonotype. The chain has TRBV5-1 and TRBJ2-3; 13 bases match TRBD2. Germline V gene lookup returns CDR1 SGHRS and CDR2 YFSETQ. The V segment lost 4 bases and the J segment 5 bases; nucleotides outside the gene matches: 7. The CDR3 loop spans 16 amino acids. The CDR3: CASSMGTSGNVDTQYF. CDR3 in DNA: TGCGCCAGCAGCATGGGGACTAGCGGGAACGTAGATACGCAGTATTTT.

This clonotype came up many times. The chain employs TRBV5-1 and TRBJ1-1; 9 bases are shared with TRBD1. The V gene end was trimmed by 4 bases and the J gene end by 4 bases; junction bases not matched to a gene: 2. The germline V gene has CDR1 SGHRS and CDR2 YFSETQ. This CDR3 contains 13 residues. For the CDR3, the DNA is TGCGCCAGCAGCCGGGACAGGGCCACTGAAGCTTTCTTT. Its translation: CASSRDRATEAFF.

This clonotype was seen a few times. This rearrangement joins TRBV19 to TRBJ1-5; D not certain. V was shortened by 5 bases and J by 6 bases, with 14 bases between the two germline ends. Germline V CDR1 and CDR2: LNHDA, SQIVND (reference sequence). This CDR3 is built from 14 residues. Here the CDR3 reads CASSQLWRSQPQHF. In DNA, the CDR3 is TGTGCCAGTAGTCAACTGTGGAGGAGTCAGCCCCAGCATTTT.

As to this clonotype: A much larger clone differs by one base, so this may be a read error. In nucleotides, the CDR3 is TGTGCCAGCAGAACCCCGGGGGCCTTAGGTACGCAGTATTTT. As protein: CASRTPGALGTQYF. The gene calls are TRBV7-2 and TRBJ2-3; D tentatively fits TRBD1 or TRBD2 (6 bases each). Germline CDR1 is SGHTA and CDR2 is FQGNSA. This CDR3 region has 14 residues. Between the trimmed V and J ends, which lost 6 bases and 8 bases, there was a span of 18 bases.

This clonotype was counted at least ten times. In nucleotides, the CDR3 is TGCGCCAGCAGGGGACAGGGTGACACTGAAGCTTTCTTT. This translates into CASRGQGDTEAFF. The chain is built from TRBV5-1 and TRBJ1-1, with 9 nucleotides matching TRBD1. CDR1 SGHRS and CDR2 YFSETQ come from the germline V gene. The CDR3 is 13 residues long. V was clipped by 5 bases and J by 3 bases; unmatched bases: 2.

This clonotype was seen at least ten times. The chain has TRBV28 and TRBJ2-2; D might be TRBD1 (5 bases). V was pared by 5 bases and J by 0 bases, with 10 bases between. The CDR3 is 15 residues long. Germline CDR1 is MDHEN and CDR2 is SYDVKM. The CDR3 DNA is TGTGCCAGCAGTCCCCGACAGACGAACACCGGGGAGCTGTTTTTT. Protein product: CASSPRQTNTGELFF.

This clonotype was observed a few times. The chain employs TRBV6-1 and TRBJ2-5; 8 bases are shared with TRBD2. This CDR3 is 12 amino acids long. Germline V gives CDR1 MNHNS, CDR2 SASEGT. V lost 10 bases to trimming and J lost 3 bases; unmatched junction nucleotides: 4. CDR3 in amino acids: CATGTREETQYF. Written as DNA, the CDR3 is TGTGCCACCGGGACTAGAGAAGAGACCCAGTACTTC.

This clonotype was picked up many times. This chain joins TRBV29-1 and TRBJ1-2, with a weak D call TRBD1 (6 bases). The length of the CDR3 is 12 residues. Trimming removed 8 bases from V and 6 bases from J, with 16 bases in between. Germline-derived CDR1 and CDR2 are SQVTM and ANQGSEA. CDR3 amino acids: CSLGRGVDGYTF. Written as DNA, the CDR3 is TGCAGCCTTGGAAGGGGGGTAGATGGCTACACCTTC.